This T cell receptor beta chain was sequenced for a study of blood T cell repertoires in COVID-19. This clone turned up a few times. Profiling relied on immunoSEQ multiplex PCR, and the TCRdb table lists in-frame clones only, not all of them. The data contain about 200,000 clones, about three quarters of them singletons. The length of the CDR3 is 16 residues. V was shortened by 4 bases and J by 0 bases, with 16 bases between the two germline ends. Germline CDR1 reads LGHDT; CDR2 reads YNNKEL (reference sequence). This TCR was sampled from a woman in her seventies with acute or convalescent COVID-19. The rearrangement links TRBV3-1 (or the pseudogene TRBV3-2) to TRBJ2-7; D might be TRBD2 (6 bases). Sample: peripheral blood. The CDR3: CASSPTGTFLSYEQYF. CDR3 bases: TGTGCCAGCAGCCCTACCGGGACTTTCCTCTCCTACGAGCAGTACTTC.